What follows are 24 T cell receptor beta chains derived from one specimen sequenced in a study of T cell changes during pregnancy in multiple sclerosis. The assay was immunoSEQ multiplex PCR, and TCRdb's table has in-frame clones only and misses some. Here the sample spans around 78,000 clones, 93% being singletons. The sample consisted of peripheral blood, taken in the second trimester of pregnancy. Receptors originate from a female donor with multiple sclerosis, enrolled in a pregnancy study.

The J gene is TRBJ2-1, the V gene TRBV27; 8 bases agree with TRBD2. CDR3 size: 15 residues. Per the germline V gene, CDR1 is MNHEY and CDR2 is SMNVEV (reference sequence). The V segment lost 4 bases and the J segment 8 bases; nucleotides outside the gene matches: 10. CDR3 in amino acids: CASSSGGALSHEQFF. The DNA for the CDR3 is TGTGCCAGCAGTTCCGGGGGGGCCTTATCCCATGAGCAGTTCTTC.

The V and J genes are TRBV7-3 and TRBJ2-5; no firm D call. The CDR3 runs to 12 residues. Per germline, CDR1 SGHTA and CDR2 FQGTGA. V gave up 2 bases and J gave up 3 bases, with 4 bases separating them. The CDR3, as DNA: TGTGCCAGCAGCTTAGTCGAAGAGACCCAGTACTTC. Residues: CASSLVEETQYF.

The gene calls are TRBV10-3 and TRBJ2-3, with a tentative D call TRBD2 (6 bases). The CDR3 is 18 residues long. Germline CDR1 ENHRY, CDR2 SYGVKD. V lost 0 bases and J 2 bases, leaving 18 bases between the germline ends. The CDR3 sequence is CAISESIRASGHTDTQYF. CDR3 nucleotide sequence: TGTGCCATCAGTGAGTCGATCCGCGCAAGCGGGCACACAGATACGCAGTATTTT.

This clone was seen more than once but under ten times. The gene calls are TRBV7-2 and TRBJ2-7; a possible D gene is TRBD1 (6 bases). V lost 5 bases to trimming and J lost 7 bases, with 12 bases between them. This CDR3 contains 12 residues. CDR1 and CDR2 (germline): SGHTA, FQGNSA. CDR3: CASSTGWVEQYF. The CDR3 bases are TGTGCCAGCAGCACAGGGTGGGTAGAGCAGTACTTC.

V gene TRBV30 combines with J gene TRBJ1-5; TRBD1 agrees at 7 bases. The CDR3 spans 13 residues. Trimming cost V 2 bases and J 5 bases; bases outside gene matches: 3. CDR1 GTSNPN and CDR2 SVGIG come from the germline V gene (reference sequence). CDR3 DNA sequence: TGTGCCTGGAGTAGGCAGGGGGATCAGCCCCAGCATTTT. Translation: CAWSRQGDQPQHF.

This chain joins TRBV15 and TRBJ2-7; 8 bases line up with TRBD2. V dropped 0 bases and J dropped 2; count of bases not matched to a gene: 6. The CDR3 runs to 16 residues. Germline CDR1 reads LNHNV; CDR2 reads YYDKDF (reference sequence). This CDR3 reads CATSRDQAGAAYEQYF. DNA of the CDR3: TGTGCCACCAGCAGAGATCAAGCGGGAGCCGCCTACGAGCAGTACTTC. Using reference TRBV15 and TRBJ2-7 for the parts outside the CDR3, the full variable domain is DAMVIQNPRYQVTQFGKPVTLSCSQTLNHNVMYWYQQKSSQAPKLLFHYYDKDFNNEADTPDNFQSRRPNTSFCFLDIRSPGLGDTAMYLCATSRDQAGAAYEQYFGPGTRLTVT.

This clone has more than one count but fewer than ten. The CDR3, as DNA: TGTGCCAGCAGCTTGTTCCCAGGGCACAATCAGCCCCAGCATTTT. It encodes CASSLFPGHNQPQHF. The genes are TRBV5-5 and TRBJ1-5; the D gene is possibly TRBD1 (5 bases). Trimming removed 1 base from V and 3 bases from J, with 11 bases in between. Germline-derived CDR1 and CDR2 are SGHKS and YYEKEE (reference sequence). The CDR3 extends over 15 amino acids. The full variable domain, its missing parts supplied by reference TRBV5-5 and TRBJ1-5, is DAGVTQSPTHLIKTRGQQVTLRCSPISGHKSVSWYQQVLGQGPQFIFQYYEKEERGRGNFPDRFSARQFPNYSSELNVNALLLGDSALYLCASSLFPGHNQPQHFGDGTRLSIL.

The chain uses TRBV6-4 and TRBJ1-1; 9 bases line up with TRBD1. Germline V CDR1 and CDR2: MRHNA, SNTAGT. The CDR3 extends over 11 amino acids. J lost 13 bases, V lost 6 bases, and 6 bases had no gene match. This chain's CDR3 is CASRAGTGIFF. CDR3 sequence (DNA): TGTGCCAGCAGAGCCGGGACAGGGATTTTCTTT.

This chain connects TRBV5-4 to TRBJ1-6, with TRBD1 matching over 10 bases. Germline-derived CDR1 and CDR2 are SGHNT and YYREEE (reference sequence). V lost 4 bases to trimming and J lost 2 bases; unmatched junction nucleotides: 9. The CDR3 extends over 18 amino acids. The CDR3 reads CASSRGQGERTYNSPLHF. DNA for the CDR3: TGTGCCAGCAGCCGTGGACAGGGGGAACGGACCTATAATTCACCCCTCCACTTT.

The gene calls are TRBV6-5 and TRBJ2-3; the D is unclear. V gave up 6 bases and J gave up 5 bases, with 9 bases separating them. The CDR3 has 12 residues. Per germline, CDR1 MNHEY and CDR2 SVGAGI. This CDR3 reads CASRATGDTQYF. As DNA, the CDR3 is TGTGCCAGCAGGGCGACTGGAGATACGCAGTATTTT.

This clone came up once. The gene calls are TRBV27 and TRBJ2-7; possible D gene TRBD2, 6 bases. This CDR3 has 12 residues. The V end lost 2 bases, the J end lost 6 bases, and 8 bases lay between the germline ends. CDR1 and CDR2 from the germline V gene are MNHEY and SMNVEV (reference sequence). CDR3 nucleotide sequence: TGTGCCAGCAGTTTAGGAGGGGCCGAGCAGTACTTC. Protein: CASSLGGAEQYF.

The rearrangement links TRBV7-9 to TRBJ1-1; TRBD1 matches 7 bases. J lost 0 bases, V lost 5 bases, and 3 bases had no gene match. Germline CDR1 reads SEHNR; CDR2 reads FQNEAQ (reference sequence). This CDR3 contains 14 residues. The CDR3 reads CASSETGLNTEAFF. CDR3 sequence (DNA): TGTGCCAGCAGCGAGACAGGGTTGAACACTGAAGCTTTCTTT.

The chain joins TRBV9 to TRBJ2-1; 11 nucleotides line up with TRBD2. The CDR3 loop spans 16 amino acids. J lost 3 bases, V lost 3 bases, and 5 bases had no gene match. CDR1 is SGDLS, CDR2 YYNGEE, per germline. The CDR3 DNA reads TGTGCCAGCAGCGGCCCACTAGCGGGGGACTACAATGAGCAGTTCTTC. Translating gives CASSGPLAGDYNEQFF.

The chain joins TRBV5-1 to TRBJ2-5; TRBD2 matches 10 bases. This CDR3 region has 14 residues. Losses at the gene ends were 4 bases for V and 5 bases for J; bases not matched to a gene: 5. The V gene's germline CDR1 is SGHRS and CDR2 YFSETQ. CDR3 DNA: TGCGCCAGCAGCGCAACTAGCGGGGATGAGACCCAGTACTTC. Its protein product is CASSATSGDETQYF.

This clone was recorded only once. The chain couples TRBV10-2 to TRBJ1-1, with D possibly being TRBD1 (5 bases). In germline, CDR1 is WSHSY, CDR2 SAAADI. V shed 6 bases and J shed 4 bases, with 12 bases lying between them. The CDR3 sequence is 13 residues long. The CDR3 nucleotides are TGCGCCAGCAGCCTGGGGGGAGGCACTGAAGCTTTCTTT. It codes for CASSLGGGTEAFF.

CDR3 sequence (DNA): TGTGCCAGCTCACCGGATCGACCGGGTCCCCGTCAAGAGACCCAGTACTTC. It codes for CASSPDRPGPRQETQYF. The V and J genes are TRBV18 and TRBJ2-5; D is unclear. The CDR3 has 17 residues. The germline CDR1 and CDR2 sequences are KGHSH and LQKENI. V shed 3 bases and J shed 2 bases, with 19 bases lying between them. The complete variable domain, with remaining parts taken from reference TRBV18 and TRBJ2-5, reads NAGVMQNPRHLVRRRGQEARLRCSPMKGHSHVYWYRQLPEEGLKFMVYLQKENIIDESGMPKERFSAEFPKEGPSILRIQQVVRGDSAAYFCASSPDRPGPRQETQYFGPGTRLLVL.

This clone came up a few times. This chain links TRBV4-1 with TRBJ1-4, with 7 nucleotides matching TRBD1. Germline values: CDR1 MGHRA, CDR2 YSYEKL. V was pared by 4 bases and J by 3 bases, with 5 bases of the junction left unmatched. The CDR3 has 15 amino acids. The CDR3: CASSLGTVPNEKLFF. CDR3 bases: TGCGCCAGCAGCCTGGGGACAGTTCCTAATGAAAAACTGTTTTTT.

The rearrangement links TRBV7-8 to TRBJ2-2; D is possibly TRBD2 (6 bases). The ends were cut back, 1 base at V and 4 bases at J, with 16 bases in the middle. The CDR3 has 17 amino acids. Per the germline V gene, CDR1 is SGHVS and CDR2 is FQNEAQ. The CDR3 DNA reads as TGTGCCAGCAGCTTAGGGTTCAGGCAGGAGGGCACCGGGGAGCTGTTTTTT. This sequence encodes CASSLGFRQEGTGELFF.

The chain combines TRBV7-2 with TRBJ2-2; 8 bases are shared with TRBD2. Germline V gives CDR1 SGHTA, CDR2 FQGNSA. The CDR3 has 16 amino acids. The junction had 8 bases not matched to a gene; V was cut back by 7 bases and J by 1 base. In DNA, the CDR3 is TGTGCCAGCACTCATCCGGGGGGGGAGAACACCGGGGAGCTGTTTTTT. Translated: CASTHPGGENTGELFF.

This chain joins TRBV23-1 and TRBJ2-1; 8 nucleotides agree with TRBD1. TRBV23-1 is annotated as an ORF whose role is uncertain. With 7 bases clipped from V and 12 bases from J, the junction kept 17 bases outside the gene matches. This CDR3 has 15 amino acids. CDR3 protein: CASTPVGTGGFGQFF. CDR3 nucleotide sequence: TGCGCCAGCACTCCGGTCGGGACAGGTGGTTTCGGGCAGTTCTTC.

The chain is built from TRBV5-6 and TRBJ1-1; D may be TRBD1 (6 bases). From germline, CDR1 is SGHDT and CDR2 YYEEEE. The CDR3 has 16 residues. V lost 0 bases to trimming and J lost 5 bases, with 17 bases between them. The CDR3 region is CASSLAGGAMGTEAFF. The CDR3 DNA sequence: TGTGCCAGCAGCTTGGCTGGGGGGGCGATGGGTACTGAAGCTTTCTTT.

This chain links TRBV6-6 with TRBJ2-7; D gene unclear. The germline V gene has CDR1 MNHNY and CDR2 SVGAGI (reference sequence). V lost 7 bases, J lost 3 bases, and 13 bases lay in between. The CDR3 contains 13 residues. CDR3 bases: TGTGCCAGCAACCCGGTCCGTAGCTACGAGCAGTACTTC. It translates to CASNPVRSYEQYF.

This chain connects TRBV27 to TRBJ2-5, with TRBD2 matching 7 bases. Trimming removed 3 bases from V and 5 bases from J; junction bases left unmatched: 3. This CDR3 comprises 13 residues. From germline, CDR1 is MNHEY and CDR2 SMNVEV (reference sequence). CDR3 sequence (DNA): TGTGCCAGCAGTTTCCGGGGAGGGGAGACCCAGTACTTC. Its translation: CASSFRGGETQYF.

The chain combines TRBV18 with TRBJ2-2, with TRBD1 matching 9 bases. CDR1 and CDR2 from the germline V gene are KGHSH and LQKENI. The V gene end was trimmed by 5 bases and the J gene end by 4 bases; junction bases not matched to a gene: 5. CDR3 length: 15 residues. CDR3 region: CASSDLQGATGELFF. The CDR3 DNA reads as TGTGCCAGCTCAGACCTACAGGGGGCCACCGGGGAGCTGTTTTTT. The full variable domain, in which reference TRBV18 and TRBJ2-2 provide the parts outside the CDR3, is NAGVMQNPRHLVRRRGQEARLRCSPMKGHSHVYWYRQLPEEGLKFMVYLQKENIIDESGMPKERFSAEFPKEGPSILRIQQVVRGDSAAYFCASSDLQGATGELFFGEGSRLTVL.